The 10 T cell receptor beta chains below all came from one sample that was sequenced in a study of shared clonotypes between healthy human individuals. Assay: immunoSEQ multiplex PCR; the TCRdb copy retains only in-frame clones and omits some. In the table there are about 450,000 clones, more than 75% of which are singletons. What was sequenced was PBMCs. Receptors were obtained from a woman aged 40 to 49 in good health. Some clones in this sample may be carry-over from other donors' samples.

In its sample, this clone was seen a few times. The chain carries TRBV9 and TRBJ2-5; 9 bases map to TRBD2. This CDR3 region has 16 residues. The ends lost 1 base at V and 4 bases at J; junction bases unmatched: 8. Germline values: CDR1 SGDLS, CDR2 YYNGEE. The CDR3 region is CASSVMASGTTETQYF. Here the CDR3 DNA reads TGTGCCAGCAGCGTAATGGCTAGCGGGACTACAGAGACCCAGTACTTC.

The chain links TRBV4-3 to TRBJ2-3; D is possibly TRBD2 (5 bases). Trimming shortened V by 0 bases and J by 4 bases, and 14 bases separated the two germline ends. The germline gives CDR1 LGHNA, CDR2 YSLEER. This CDR3 contains 16 residues. The CDR3 sequence is CASSQDPSSQSDTQYF. CDR3 in DNA: TGCGCCAGCAGCCAAGATCCTAGCAGCCAGTCAGATACGCAGTATTTT.

This clone was picked up one time. The rearrangement joins TRBV5-6 to TRBJ2-7, with 8 bases matching TRBD1. The CDR3 loop spans 16 amino acids. CDR1 and CDR2 from the germline V gene are SGHDT and YYEEEE. J lost 1 base, V lost 5 bases, and 11 bases had no gene match. CDR3 nucleotide sequence: TGTGCCAGCAGTCCTTCGAAAGGGGACAGGTCCTACGAGCAGTACTTC. Translation gives CASSPSKGDRSYEQYF.

This clone has a handful of counts. Different DNA sequences within this sample yield the same CDR3. This sequence joins TRBV9 and TRBJ1-2; D is possibly TRBD1 (5 bases). This CDR3 has 14 residues. Trimming pared 4 bases from V and 7 bases from J, leaving 17 bases between. CDR1 SGDLS and CDR2 YYNGEE come from the germline V gene. Here the CDR3 DNA reads TGTGCCAGCAGCTCCACGGGGGGAAGAGGTGGCTACACCTTC. Encoded protein: CASSSTGGRGGYTF. Together with reference TRBV9 and TRBJ1-2, the CDR3 gives the full variable domain: DSGVTQTPKHLITATGQRVTLRCSPRSGDLSVYWYQQSLDQGLQFLIQYYNGEERAKGNILERFSAQQFPDLHSELNLSSLELGDSALYFCASSSTGGRGGYTFGSGTRLTVV.

This chain connects TRBV6-1 to TRBJ1-1; D possibly corresponds to TRBD1 (5 bases). V lost 6 bases, J lost 1 base, and 9 bases lay in between. This CDR3 contains 13 residues. Germline V gives CDR1 MNHNS, CDR2 SASEGT. The CDR3 reads CASRADRNTEAFF. DNA for the CDR3: TGTGCCAGCAGGGCTGACAGGAACACTGAAGCTTTCTTT.

The genes are TRBV18 and TRBJ2-2; D is perhaps TRBD1 (6 bases). Trimming shortened V by 0 bases and J by 6 bases, and 11 bases separated the two germline ends. The CDR3 spans 15 residues. In germline, CDR1 is KGHSH, CDR2 LQKENI. CDR3 amino acids: CASSPPSPGAGELFF. The CDR3 region has the DNA TGTGCCAGCTCACCACCAAGCCCAGGGGCCGGGGAGCTGTTTTTT.

The CDR3 region is CASSDGGSNQPQHF. The CDR3 DNA reads TGTGCCAGCAGTGACGGGGGAAGCAATCAGCCCCAGCATTTT. The chain is built from TRBV25-1 and TRBJ1-5; tentative D call: TRBD1 (5 bases). V lost 3 bases to trimming and J lost 1 base, with 7 bases between them. The CDR3 is 14 amino acids. Germline loops: CDR1 MGHDK, CDR2 SYGVNS. Together with reference TRBV25-1 and TRBJ1-5, the CDR3 gives the full variable domain: EADIYQTPRYLVIGTGKKITLECSQTMGHDKMYWYQQDPGMELHLIHYSYGVNSTEKGDLSSESTVSRIRTEHFPLTLESARPSHTSQYLCASSDGGSNQPQHFGDGTRLSIL.

This rearrangement joins TRBV4-3 to TRBJ2-1, with D maybe TRBD2 (6 bases). This CDR3 region has 16 residues. With 0 bases removed from V and 4 bases from J, the gap between germline ends came to 13 bases. The germline V gene has CDR1 LGHNA and CDR2 YSLEER. CDR3 amino acids: CASSQDTLAAYNEQFF. CDR3 nucleotide sequence: TGCGCCAGCAGCCAAGATACTTTAGCGGCGTACAATGAGCAGTTCTTC.

The chain is built from TRBV7-9 and TRBJ2-1; TRBD2 matches 10 bases. Trimming removed 5 bases from V and 9 bases from J; junction bases left unmatched: 7. The CDR3 spans 14 residues. Germline V gene lookup returns CDR1 SEHNR and CDR2 FQNEAQ (reference sequence). CDR3 DNA sequence: TGTGCCAGCAGCCTAAGCGGGAGGGGGGGTGAGCAGTTCTTC. Translating it yields CASSLSGRGGEQFF.

The chain carries TRBV9 and TRBJ2-1, with TRBD2 matching 7 bases. The junction had 15 bases not matched to a gene; V was cut back by 7 bases and J by 5 bases. This CDR3 has 16 amino acids. Germline V gene lookup returns CDR1 SGDLS and CDR2 YYNGEE. The CDR3: CASGPWEGSYDNEQFF. CDR3 in DNA: TGTGCCAGCGGTCCCTGGGAGGGGAGTTACGACAATGAGCAGTTCTTC.